This passage covers 7 T cell receptor beta chains from one sample sequenced in a study of T cells after yellow fever vaccination. MiXCR was run by TCRdb on the 5' RACE reads, yielding one entry per CDR3 protein. The table shows about 300,000 distinct CDR3 sequences, with approximately 7% occurring only once. The sequences come from PBMCs, collected about 41 days after the first yellow fever vaccination. These receptors originate from a man between 18 and 35 years old who received the YFV17D yellow fever vaccine.

The chain recombines TRBV20-1 with TRBJ1-2; D not certain. The length of the CDR3 is 13 residues. Germline loops: CDR1 DFQATT, CDR2 SNEGSKA (reference sequence). The V and J ends lost 6 bases and 2 bases respectively, with 13 bases between them. The CDR3 nucleotides read TGCAGTGCGAGATCACCCCTGAACTATGGCTACACCTTC. This translates into CSARSPLNYGYTF.

The chain is built from TRBV5-1 and TRBJ1-1; 8 bases align to TRBD1. CDR3 length equals 15 residues. Germline CDR1 is SGHRS and CDR2 is YFSETQ. Losses at the gene ends were 4 bases for V and 1 base for J; bases not matched to a gene: 6. CDR3 DNA: TGCGCCAGCAGCAAGGGACAGGTCGAGAACACTGAAGCTTTCTTT. Encoded protein: CASSKGQVENTEAFF.

This clonotype was observed a handful of times. V is TRBV7-6 and J is TRBJ2-5; the D is unclear. Germline values: CDR1 SGHVS, CDR2 FNYEAQ. Trimming took 1 base from V and 6 from J, leaving 6 bases between them. The CDR3 covers 12 residues. The CDR3 protein is CASSLVRKTQYF. The DNA of the CDR3 is TGTGCCAGCAGCTTAGTTCGAAAGACCCAGTACTTC.

A few counts support this clonotype. The rearrangement uses TRBV7-4 and TRBJ1-1; D is perhaps TRBD1 (6 bases). CDR1 is SGHVT, CDR2 SQSDAQ, per germline. The CDR3 has 15 residues. The V and J ends lost 5 bases and 2 bases respectively, with 15 bases between them. CDR3 loop: CASSRRGSANTEAFF. CDR3 nucleotide sequence: TGTGCCAGCAGCCGCAGGGGCTCAGCCAACACTGAAGCTTTCTTT.

On this clonotype itself: A much larger clone lies one base from this, so it may be a read error. Because it lacks the conserved phenylalanine or tryptophan at the end, this CDR3 is likely a read error. The genes are TRBV18 and TRBJ2-3; 9 nucleotides match TRBD2. V trimming: 1 base; J trimming: 2 bases; junction bases outside the gene matches: 4. The CDR3 consists of 16 residues. The germline V gene has CDR1 KGHSH and CDR2 LQKENI. CDR3 sequence (DNA): TGTGCCAGCTCACCACTGCGGGGGGGTTCCACAGATACGCAGTATTTA. Translated, it gives CASSPLRGGSTDTQYL.

The V gene is TRBV7-2, the J gene TRBJ2-3; unclear D gene. The germline CDR1 and CDR2 sequences are SGHTA and FQGNSA. This CDR3 spans 11 amino acids. Trimming removed 4 bases from V and 7 bases from J, with 6 bases in between. CDR3 nucleotide sequence: TGTGCCAGCAGCTCGGTTAATACGCAGTATTTT. It translates to CASSSVNTQYF.

At least ten counts were recorded for this clonotype. This chain connects TRBV20-1 to TRBJ2-7, with 8 bases fitting TRBD1. There are 11 residues in the CDR3. The germline CDR1 and CDR2 sequences are DFQATT and SNEGSKA (reference sequence). Trimming took 6 bases from V and 5 from J; bases not matched to a gene: 3. The CDR3 DNA is TGCAGTGCACAGGGGGATGACGAGCAGTACTTC. Protein sequence: CSAQGDDEQYF.